This T cell receptor (beta chain) was documented in a study of monozygotic twins with inflammatory bowel disease. The study, taken as a whole, reports: Fewer clonotypes were shared with others by IBD patients than by healthy twins, especially with disease activity.

The authors drew roughly 2.5 ml of blood from each donor. Germline V gives CDR1 SGHTA, CDR2 FQGNSA. This CDR3 has 17 amino acids. Each TCR library consumed 3,000 to 3,500 ng of total RNA. TCRdb re-called the 5' RACE reads, yielding one record per CDR3 amino acid sequence without DNA. With fewer than 450,000 distinct CDR3 sequences in the sample, the ten largest clones hold just over 2.5%. Note on this clonotype: No antigen is known for it.

This TCR derives from a human donor with ulcerative colitis or Crohn's disease, or a healthy co-twin of an affected twin (not recorded which). The chain couples TRBV7-2 to TRBJ2-5; there is no DNA to check the TCRdb D call of TRBD1. Source material: blood. The CDR3 region is CASSLALTGVTQETQYF. Full variable domain (remainder filled in from reference TRBV7-2 and TRBJ2-5): GAGVSQSPSNKVTEKGKDVELRCDPISGHTALYWYRQSLGQGLEFLIYFQGNSAPDKSGLPSDRFSAERTGGSVSTLTIQRTQQEDSAVYLCASSLALTGVTQETQYFGPGTRLLVL.